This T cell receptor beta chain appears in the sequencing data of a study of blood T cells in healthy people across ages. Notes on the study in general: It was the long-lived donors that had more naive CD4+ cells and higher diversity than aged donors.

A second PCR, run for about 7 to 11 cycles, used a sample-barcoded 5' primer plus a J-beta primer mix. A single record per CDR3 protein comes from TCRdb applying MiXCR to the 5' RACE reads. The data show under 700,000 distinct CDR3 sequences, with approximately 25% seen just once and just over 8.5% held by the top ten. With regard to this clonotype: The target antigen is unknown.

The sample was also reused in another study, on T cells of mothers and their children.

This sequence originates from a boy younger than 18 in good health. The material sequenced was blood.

The CDR3 nucleotides are TGCAGTGCTAGAGAGACCGGGACAGGGGACGAAAAACTGTTTTTT. Protein sequence: CSARETGTGDEKLFF. The chain recombines TRBV20-1 with TRBJ1-4, with 10 bases matching TRBD1. Germline V lookup: CDR1 DFQATT, CDR2 SNEGSKA (reference sequence). V shed 0 bases, J shed 8 bases, and the junction held 6 bases outside the gene matches. The CDR3 covers 15 residues.